This is a list of T cell receptor beta chains from one sample in a study of human T cells and chemical hapten exposure. Using its own MiXCR run on the RACE reads, TCRdb lists one record per CDR3 protein. The sample consists of 300,000 to 450,000 distinct CDR3 sequences, approximately 5% of them appearing once. The sequencing used whole blood, collected in connection with sensitization to the hapten diphenylcyclopropenone (DPC). The receptor source for this set is a woman between 50 and 59 years old with alopecia areata. Some clones in this sample may be carry-over from other donors' samples. The CDR3 runs from the conserved cysteine through the conserved F or W. The D gene is left open where the match is weak. Size is omitted from some rows. Given values are once, few, many or a class for expanded clones.

j_gene: TRBJ2-2
v_gene: TRBV20-1
abundance: NA
d_gene: TRBD2
len: 14
CDR3nt: TGCAGTGCGCATTCTAGCGGGAGTCCCGGGGAGCTGTTTTTT
CDR3aa: CSAHSSGSPGELFF

j_gene: TRBJ2-7
v_gene: TRBV6-5
abundance: few
d_gene: TRBD1
len: 16
CDR3nt: TGTGCCAGCAGTAGACAGGGGCTACAACTCCGAGGCGAGCAGTACTTC
CDR3aa: CASSRQGLQLRGEQYF

j_gene: TRBJ2-1
v_gene: TRBV7-9
abundance: many
d_gene: NA
len: 14
CDR3nt: TGTGCCAGCAGTCACGCGGAGTCCTACAATGAGCAGTTCTTC
CDR3aa: CASSHAESYNEQFF

j_gene: TRBJ1-4
v_gene: TRBV6-5
abundance: few
d_gene: NA
len: 15
CDR3nt: TGTGCCAGCAGTTACGATGGACGGACTAATGAAAAACTGTTTTTT
CDR3aa: CASSYDGRTNEKLFF

j_gene: TRBJ2-5
v_gene: TRBV20-1
abundance: NA
d_gene: NA
len: 16
CDR3nt: TGCAGTGCTAGCGGGGGTGACGCGAGGTACCAAGAGACCCAGTACTTC
CDR3aa: CSASGGDARYQETQYF

j_gene: TRBJ1-5
v_gene: TRBV7-9
abundance: many
d_gene: NA
len: 17
CDR3nt: TGTGCCAGCAGCCCGAATACAGGGATCGCTAGCAATCAGCCCCAGCATTTT
CDR3aa: CASSPNTGIASNQPQHF

j_gene: TRBJ2-2
v_gene: TRBV4-2
abundance: many
d_gene: TRBD2
len: 16
CDR3nt: TGTGCCAGCAGCCAAGATGACCTAGCGGGGTCTGGGGAGCTGTTTTTT
CDR3aa: CASSQDDLAGSGELFF

j_gene: TRBJ2-3
v_gene: TRBV24-1
abundance: few
d_gene: TRBD2
len: 19
CDR3nt: TGTGCCACCAGTGAGTTTGTGACTAGCGGGGCCTCTAGCACAGATACGCAGTATTTT
CDR3aa: CATSEFVTSGASSTDTQYF

j_gene: TRBJ2-3
v_gene: TRBV4-2
abundance: many
d_gene: TRBD2
len: 17
CDR3nt: TGTGCCAGCAGCCAGAACGCCCTAGCGGGGCTAGGGGATACGCAGTATTTT
CDR3aa: CASSQNALAGLGDTQYF

j_gene: TRBJ2-7
v_gene: TRBV10-3
abundance: many
d_gene: TRBD1
len: 13
CDR3nt: TGTGCCATCAGTGAGGACAGGGCTGATGAGCAGTACTTC
CDR3aa: CAISEDRADEQYF

j_gene: TRBJ1-6
v_gene: TRBV20-1
abundance: NA
d_gene: TRBD1
len: 16
CDR3nt: TGCAGTGCTAGACCCCGACAGGGGAACTATAATTCACCCCTCCACTTT
CDR3aa: CSARPRQGNYNSPLHF

j_gene: TRBJ2-5
v_gene: TRBV5-1
abundance: many
d_gene: NA
len: 12
CDR3nt: TGCGCCAGCAGCTTCATTCAAGAGACCCAGTACTTC
CDR3aa: CASSFIQETQYF

j_gene: TRBJ1-3
v_gene: TRBV9
abundance: many
d_gene: TRBD1
len: 16
CDR3nt: TGTGCCAGCAGCGTAGAGGGGGCCTACTCTGGAAACACCATATATTTT
CDR3aa: CASSVEGAYSGNTIYF

j_gene: TRBJ2-2
v_gene: TRBV29-1
abundance: many
d_gene: NA
len: 11
CDR3nt: TGCAGCGTTTGGGACACCGGGGAGCTGTTTTTT
CDR3aa: CSVWDTGELFF

j_gene: TRBJ2-2
v_gene: TRBV3-1
abundance: few
d_gene: NA
len: 13
CDR3nt: TGTGCCAGCAGCCAAGTCCCCGGGGCTATGCTGTTTTTT
CDR3aa: CASSQVPGAMLFF

j_gene: TRBJ2-7
v_gene: TRBV12-3/TRBV12-4
abundance: many
d_gene: NA
len: 13
CDR3nt: TGTGCCAGCAGTCCTCCGGGACAAGGGGAGCAGTACTTC
CDR3aa: CASSPPGQGEQYF

j_gene: TRBJ2-6
v_gene: TRBV25-1
abundance: NA
d_gene: NA
len: 13
CDR3nt: TGTGCCAGCAGTACGTCTGGGGCCAACGTCCTGACTTTC
CDR3aa: CASSTSGANVLTF

j_gene: TRBJ2-7
v_gene: TRBV29-1
abundance: NA
d_gene: NA
len: 13
CDR3nt: TGCAGCGTTTTTTGGACTGATACCTACGAGCAGTACTTC
CDR3aa: CSVFWTDTYEQYF

j_gene: TRBJ2-1
v_gene: TRBV3-1
abundance: many
d_gene: NA
len: 17
CDR3nt: TGTGCCAGCAGCCAAGTTTCAGGACTCCCTCCCTACAATGAGCAGTTCTTC
CDR3aa: CASSQVSGLPPYNEQFF

j_gene: TRBJ2-3
v_gene: TRBV10-3
abundance: few
d_gene: TRBD2
len: 16
CDR3nt: TGTGCCATCGGGGGTCTTAGCGGGGCTAGCACAGATACGCAGTATTTT
CDR3aa: CAIGGLSGASTDTQYF

j_gene: TRBJ2-3
v_gene: TRBV9
abundance: many
d_gene: NA
len: 15
CDR3nt: TGTGCCAGCAGCGTAGACGCGTCAGGGACAGATACGCAGTATTTT
CDR3aa: CASSVDASGTDTQYF

j_gene: TRBJ1-3
v_gene: TRBV5-4
abundance: NA
d_gene: TRBD1
len: 16
CDR3nt: TGTGCCAGCAGCCTCTTTAATGGGGGACAGGGAAACACCATATATTTT
CDR3aa: CASSLFNGGQGNTIYF

j_gene: TRBJ1-5
v_gene: TRBV5-1
abundance: few
d_gene: NA
len: 17
CDR3nt: TGCGCCAGCAGCCCGTCCGGGTTCCCGACCATCGATCAGCCCCAGCATTTT
CDR3aa: CASSPSGFPTIDQPQHF

j_gene: TRBJ2-5
v_gene: TRBV15
abundance: NA
d_gene: TRBD2
len: 16
CDR3nt: TGTGCCACCAGCCGGGGGGCTAGCGGGGTAGAAGAGACCCAGTACTTC
CDR3aa: CATSRGASGVEETQYF

j_gene: TRBJ1-2
v_gene: TRBV7-8
abundance: many
d_gene: TRBD1
len: 15
CDR3nt: TGTGCCAGCAGCCCACAGGGGCGGTTTAACTATGGCTACACCTTC
CDR3aa: CASSPQGRFNYGYTF

j_gene: TRBJ1-5
v_gene: TRBV7-8
abundance: NA
d_gene: TRBD1
len: 16
CDR3nt: TGTGCCAGCAGCTTAGGCCGACAGGGGAAGTATCAGCCCCAGCATTTT
CDR3aa: CASSLGRQGKYQPQHF

j_gene: TRBJ2-7
v_gene: TRBV12-3/TRBV12-4
abundance: few
d_gene: TRBD2
len: 16
CDR3nt: TGTGCCAGCAGTTTTACGGCGGGGGGTCCTGGCTACGAGCAGTACTTC
CDR3aa: CASSFTAGGPGYEQYF

j_gene: TRBJ1-1
v_gene: TRBV7-9
abundance: NA
d_gene: NA
len: 15
CDR3nt: TGTGCCAGCAGCCCTCATACTGGGGTTCCCACTGAAGCTTTCTTT
CDR3aa: CASSPHTGVPTEAFF

j_gene: TRBJ2-2
v_gene: TRBV12-3/TRBV12-4
abundance: once
d_gene: NA
len: 14
CDR3nt: TGTGCCAGCAGTTTATCCAGGTCCACCGGGGAGCTGTTTTTT
CDR3aa: CASSLSRSTGELFF

j_gene: TRBJ2-1
v_gene: TRBV18
abundance: many
d_gene: TRBD1
len: 22
CDR3nt: TGTGCCAGCTCACCCGGGGGGCTCCGGGACAGGGAATGGCTAAGATCCTACAATGAGCAGTTCTTC
CDR3aa: CASSPGGLRDREWLRSYNEQFF

j_gene: TRBJ2-1
v_gene: TRBV10-1
abundance: many
d_gene: TRBD2
len: 16
CDR3nt: TGCGCCAGCAGCGACTCACTAGCGGGAGTTCGCAATGAGCAGTTCTTC
CDR3aa: CASSDSLAGVRNEQFF

j_gene: TRBJ1-2
v_gene: TRBV7-2
abundance: NA
d_gene: NA
len: 15
CDR3nt: TGTGCCAGCAGCTTAGCGGGGGGTTTTGGCTATGGCTACACCTTC
CDR3aa: CASSLAGGFGYGYTF

j_gene: TRBJ1-2
v_gene: TRBV10-3
abundance: NA
d_gene: NA
len: 15
CDR3nt: TGTGCCATCAGTGACCCGACAGTCACTACCTATGGCTACACCTTC
CDR3aa: CAISDPTVTTYGYTF

j_gene: TRBJ2-7
v_gene: TRBV12-3/TRBV12-4
abundance: many
d_gene: NA
len: 13
CDR3nt: TGTGCCAGCAGTTTTGAGGGGTCCTACGAGCAGTACTTC
CDR3aa: CASSFEGSYEQYF

j_gene: TRBJ1-6
v_gene: TRBV4-1
abundance: many
d_gene: NA
len: 16
CDR3nt: TGCGCCAGCAGCCAAGGCGGGCTGGGGGGGAATTCACCCCTCCACTTT
CDR3aa: CASSQGGLGGNSPLHF

j_gene: TRBJ1-3
v_gene: TRBV5-1
abundance: few
d_gene: NA
len: 16
CDR3nt: TGCGCCAGCAGCTTGGATCCCCTGCCTCTTGGAAACACCATATATTTT
CDR3aa: CASSLDPLPLGNTIYF

j_gene: TRBJ2-3
v_gene: TRBV20-1
abundance: few
d_gene: TRBD2
len: 16
CDR3nt: TGCAGTGCTAGGAACCGGAGGCTAGCGGGAGAAGATACGCAGTATTTT
CDR3aa: CSARNRRLAGEDTQYF

j_gene: TRBJ2-1
v_gene: TRBV28
abundance: few
d_gene: TRBD2
len: 18
CDR3nt: TGTGCCAGCAGTTTATTGGGACTAGCGGGGAGCTCCTACAATGAGCAGTTCTTC
CDR3aa: CASSLLGLAGSSYNEQFF

j_gene: TRBJ2-1
v_gene: TRBV24-1
abundance: many
d_gene: TRBD2
len: 15
CDR3nt: TGTGCCACCGGAGGTGCAGCGGGAGGGGTGGGAGAGCAGTTCTTC
CDR3aa: CATGGAAGGVGEQFF

j_gene: TRBJ2-3
v_gene: TRBV6-5
abundance: many
d_gene: NA
len: 14
CDR3nt: TGTGCCAGCCGGTACACCCTGGGCACAGATACGCAGTATTTT
CDR3aa: CASRYTLGTDTQYF

j_gene: TRBJ1-4
v_gene: TRBV29-1
abundance: NA
d_gene: NA
len: 10
CDR3nt: TGCAGCGTCTTCGATGAAAAACTGTTTTTT
CDR3aa: CSVFDEKLFF

j_gene: TRBJ2-7
v_gene: TRBV5-1
abundance: few
d_gene: NA
len: 15
CDR3nt: TGCGCCAGCAGCTTGGTCGGGAGTTTCTCCTACGAGCAGTACTTC
CDR3aa: CASSLVGSFSYEQYF

j_gene: TRBJ2-3
v_gene: TRBV7-2
abundance: many
d_gene: TRBD2
len: 16
CDR3nt: TGTGCCAGCAGCTTTAGCGGGGGGCTAGGGACAGATACGCAGTATTTT
CDR3aa: CASSFSGGLGTDTQYF

j_gene: TRBJ1-5
v_gene: TRBV6-1
abundance: many
d_gene: NA
len: 13
CDR3nt: TGTGCCAGCAGGAGGGGGGATAATCAGCCCCAGCATTTT
CDR3aa: CASRRGDNQPQHF

j_gene: TRBJ2-2
v_gene: TRBV3-1
abundance: few
d_gene: NA
len: 15
CDR3nt: TGTGCCAGCAGCCAAGCGGGGGCGAAGACCGGGGAGCTGTTTTTT
CDR3aa: CASSQAGAKTGELFF

j_gene: TRBJ1-2
v_gene: TRBV20-1
abundance: few
d_gene: NA
len: 13
CDR3nt: TGCAGTGCTTCCCTCCAGGACGGCTATGGCTACACCTTC
CDR3aa: CSASLQDGYGYTF

j_gene: TRBJ2-6
v_gene: TRBV28
abundance: few
d_gene: NA
len: 15
CDR3nt: TGTGCCAGCAGTGGAACCAACACTGGGGCCAACGTCCTGACTTTC
CDR3aa: CASSGTNTGANVLTF

j_gene: TRBJ2-7
v_gene: TRBV20-1
abundance: NA
d_gene: TRBD1
len: 12
CDR3nt: TGCAGTGGCTGGGACAGACTCTACGAGCAGTACTTC
CDR3aa: CSGWDRLYEQYF

j_gene: TRBJ2-3
v_gene: TRBV20-1
abundance: NA
d_gene: TRBD2
len: 15
CDR3nt: TGCAGTGCTAGAGACTTAGCGGGGGGGCTAAATACGCAGTATTTT
CDR3aa: CSARDLAGGLNTQYF

j_gene: TRBJ1-2
v_gene: TRBV21-1
abundance: many
d_gene: NA
len: 15
CDR3nt: TGTGCCAGCAGCAAAGGGTGCGGGGGGAACTATGGCTACACCTTC
CDR3aa: CASSKGCGGNYGYTF

j_gene: TRBJ2-5
v_gene: TRBV6-5
abundance: many
d_gene: TRBD2
len: 13
CDR3nt: TGTGCCAGCAGTTACGGGAGGGAAGAGACCCAGTACTTC
CDR3aa: CASSYGREETQYF